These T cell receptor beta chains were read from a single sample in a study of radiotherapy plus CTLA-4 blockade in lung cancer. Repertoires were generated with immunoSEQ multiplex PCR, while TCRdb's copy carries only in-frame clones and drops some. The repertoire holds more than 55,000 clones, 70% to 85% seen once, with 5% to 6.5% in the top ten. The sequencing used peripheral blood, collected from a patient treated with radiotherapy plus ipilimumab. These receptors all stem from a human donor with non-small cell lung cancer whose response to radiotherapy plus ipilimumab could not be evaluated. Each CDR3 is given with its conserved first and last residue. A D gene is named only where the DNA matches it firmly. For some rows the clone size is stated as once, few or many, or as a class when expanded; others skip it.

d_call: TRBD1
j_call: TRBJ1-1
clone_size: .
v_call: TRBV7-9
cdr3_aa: CASSPRGQVLTEAFF
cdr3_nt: TGTGCCAGCAGCCCCCGGGGACAGGTTTTGACTGAAGCTTTCTTT

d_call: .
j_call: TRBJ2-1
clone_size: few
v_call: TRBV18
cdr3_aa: CASSPRPVSYNEQFF
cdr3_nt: TGTGCCAGCTCACCGCGGCCGGTCTCCTACAATGAGCAGTTCTTC

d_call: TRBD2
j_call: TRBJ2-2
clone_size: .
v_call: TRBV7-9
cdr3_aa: CASSSPRLATGELFF
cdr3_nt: TGTGCCAGCAGCTCCCCCCGACTAGCCACCGGGGAGCTGTTTTTT

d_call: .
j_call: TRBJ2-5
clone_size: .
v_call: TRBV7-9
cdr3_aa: CASSPLKSGWETQYF
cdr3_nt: TGTGCCAGCAGCCCCCTCAAGTCCGGGTGGGAGACCCAGTACTTC

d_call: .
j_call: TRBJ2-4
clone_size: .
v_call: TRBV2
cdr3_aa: CASSVSSESIQYF
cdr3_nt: TGTGCCAGCAGTGTAAGCTCCGAGAGCATTCAGTACTTC

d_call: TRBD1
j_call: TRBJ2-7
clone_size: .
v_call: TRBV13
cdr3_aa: CASSVGTARHEQYF
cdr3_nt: TGTGCCAGCAGCGTCGGGACAGCTCGTCACGAGCAGTACTTC

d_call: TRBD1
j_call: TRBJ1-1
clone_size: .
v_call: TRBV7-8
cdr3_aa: CASSQLDRALNTEAFF
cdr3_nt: TGTGCCAGCAGCCAATTAGACAGGGCCCTAAACACTGAAGCTTTCTTT

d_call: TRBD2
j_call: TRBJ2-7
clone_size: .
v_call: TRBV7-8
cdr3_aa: CASSLMLAVYEQYF
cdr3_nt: TGTGCCAGCAGCTTAATGCTAGCGGTCTACGAGCAGTACTTC

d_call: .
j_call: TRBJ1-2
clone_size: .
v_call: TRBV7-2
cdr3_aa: CASSLGAGYGYTF
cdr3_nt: TGTGCCAGCAGCTTAGGGGCGGGCTATGGCTACACCTTC

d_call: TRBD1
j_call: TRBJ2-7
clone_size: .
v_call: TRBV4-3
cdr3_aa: CASSLDRVNEQYF
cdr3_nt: TGCGCCAGCAGCTTAGACAGGGTAAACGAGCAGTACTTC

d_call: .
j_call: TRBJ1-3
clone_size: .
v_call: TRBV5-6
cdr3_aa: CASSLQGSGNTIYF
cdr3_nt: TGTGCCAGCAGCTTGCAGGGCTCTGGAAACACCATATATTTT

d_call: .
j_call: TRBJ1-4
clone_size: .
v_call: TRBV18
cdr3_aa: CASSPGRVEKLFF
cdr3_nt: TGTGCCAGCTCACCGGGCAGGGTTGAAAAACTGTTTTTT

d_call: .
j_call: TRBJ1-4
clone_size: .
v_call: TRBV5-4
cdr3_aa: CASGRDGNEKLFF
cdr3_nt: TGTGCCAGTGGGAGGGATGGTAATGAAAAACTGTTTTTT

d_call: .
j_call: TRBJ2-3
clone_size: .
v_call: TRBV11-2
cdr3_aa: CASSLTPVESNTQYF
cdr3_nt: TGTGCCAGCAGCCTAACCCCCGTTGAAAGCAATACGCAGTATTTT

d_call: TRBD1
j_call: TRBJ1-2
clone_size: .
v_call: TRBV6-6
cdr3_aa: CASTQGARNYGYTF
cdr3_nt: TGTGCCAGCACCCAGGGGGCGCGAAACTATGGCTACACCTTC

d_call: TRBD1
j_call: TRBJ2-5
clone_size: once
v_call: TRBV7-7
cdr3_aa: CASSPTGVVETQYF
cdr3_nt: TGTGCCAGCAGCCCGACAGGGGTAGTAGAGACCCAGTACTTC

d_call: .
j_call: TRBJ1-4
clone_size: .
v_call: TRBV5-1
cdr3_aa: CASMAPTNEKLFF
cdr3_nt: TGCGCCAGCATGGCCCCAACTAATGAAAAACTGTTTTTT

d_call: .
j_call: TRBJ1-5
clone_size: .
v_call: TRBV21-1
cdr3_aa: CASSKSGSIEDQPQHF
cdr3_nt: TGTGCCAGCAGCAAAAGCGGCTCCATAGAGGATCAGCCCCAGCATTTT

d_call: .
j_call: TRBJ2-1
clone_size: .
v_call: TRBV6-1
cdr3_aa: CASTAEGGSYNEQFF
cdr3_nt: TGTGCCAGCACCGCCGAGGGAGGCTCCTACAATGAGCAGTTCTTC

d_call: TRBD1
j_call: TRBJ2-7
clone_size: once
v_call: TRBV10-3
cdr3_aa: CAISSRDRGVYEQYF
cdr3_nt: TGTGCCATCAGTAGCAGGGACAGGGGAGTTTACGAGCAGTACTTC

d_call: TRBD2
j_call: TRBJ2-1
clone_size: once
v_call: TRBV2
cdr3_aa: CASSEAPRTSGHEQFF
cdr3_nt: TGTGCCAGCAGTGAAGCGCCCCGGACTAGCGGGCATGAGCAGTTCTTC

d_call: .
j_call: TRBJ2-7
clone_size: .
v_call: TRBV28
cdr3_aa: CASSLGSSYSSPFYEQYF
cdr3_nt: TGTGCCAGCAGTTTAGGGTCTTCGTACAGTTCTCCCTTCTACGAGCAGTACTTC

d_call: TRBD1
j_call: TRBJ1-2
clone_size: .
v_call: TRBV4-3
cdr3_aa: CASSLSDRANYGYTF
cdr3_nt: TGCGCCAGCAGCCTCTCGGACAGGGCTAACTATGGCTACACCTTC

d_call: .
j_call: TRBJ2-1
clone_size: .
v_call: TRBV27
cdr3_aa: CASSLNEVGGPGEQFF
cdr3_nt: TGTGCCAGCAGTTTAAACGAGGTGGGGGGGCCGGGTGAGCAGTTCTTC